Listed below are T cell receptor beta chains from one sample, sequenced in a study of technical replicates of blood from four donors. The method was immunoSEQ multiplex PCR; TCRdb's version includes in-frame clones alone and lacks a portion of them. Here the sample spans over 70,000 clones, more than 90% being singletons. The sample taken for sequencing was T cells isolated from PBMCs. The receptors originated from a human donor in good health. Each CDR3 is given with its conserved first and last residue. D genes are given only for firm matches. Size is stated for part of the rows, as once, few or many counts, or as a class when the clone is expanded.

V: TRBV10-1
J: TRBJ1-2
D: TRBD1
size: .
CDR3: CARILLVGQGLIGYTF
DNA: TGCGCCAGAATATTATTGGTGGGACAGGGTCTTATCGGCTACACCTTC

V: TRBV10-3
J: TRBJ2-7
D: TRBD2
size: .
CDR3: CAISGSSTSGPLSYEQYF
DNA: TGTGCCATCAGTGGGAGTTCGACTAGCGGGCCTCTCTCCTACGAGCAGTACTTC

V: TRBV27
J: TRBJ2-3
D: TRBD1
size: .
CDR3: CASSQPGTGLGGTGTDTQYF
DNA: TGTGCCAGCAGTCAGCCCGGGACAGGGCTAGGGGGGACCGGCACAGATACGCAGTATTTT

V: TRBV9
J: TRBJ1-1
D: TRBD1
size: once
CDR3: CASSALGQGNTEAFF
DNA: TGTGCCAGCAGCGCCCTTGGACAGGGGAACACTGAAGCTTTCTTT

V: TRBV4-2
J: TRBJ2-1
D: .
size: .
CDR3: CASSQESYSYNEQFF
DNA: TGTGCCAGCAGCCAAGAATCCTACTCCTACAATGAGCAGTTCTTC

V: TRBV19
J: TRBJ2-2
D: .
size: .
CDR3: CASSQKPNQGGELFF
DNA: TGTGCCAGTAGTCAAAAACCCAATCAGGGCGGGGAGCTGTTTTTT

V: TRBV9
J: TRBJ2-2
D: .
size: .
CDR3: CASSAKDSNTGELFF
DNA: TGTGCCAGCAGCGCGAAGGACAGTAACACCGGGGAGCTGTTTTTT

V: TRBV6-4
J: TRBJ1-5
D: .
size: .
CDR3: CASSEQGSNQPQHF
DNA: TGTGCCAGCAGTGAGCAGGGAAGCAATCAGCCCCAGCATTTT

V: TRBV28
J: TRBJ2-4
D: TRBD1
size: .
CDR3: CASSRQGAADIQYF
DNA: TGTGCCAGCAGCCGACAGGGGGCAGCGGACATTCAGTACTTC

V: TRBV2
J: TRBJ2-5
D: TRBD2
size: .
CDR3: CASSESHGDFWEGMYF
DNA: TGTGCCAGCAGTGAATCCCACGGGGATTTTTGGGAGGGGATGTACTTC

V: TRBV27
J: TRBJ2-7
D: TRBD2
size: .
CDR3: CASSVGLAAEQYF
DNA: TGTGCCAGCAGTGTGGGACTAGCCGCCGAGCAGTACTTC

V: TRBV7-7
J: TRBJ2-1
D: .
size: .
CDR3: CASSEGGNEQFF
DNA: TGTGCTAGCAGCGAAGGCGGCAATGAGCAGTTCTTC

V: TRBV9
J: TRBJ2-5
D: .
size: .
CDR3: CASSEEGLEETQYF
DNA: TGTGCCAGCAGCGAAGAGGGCCTCGAGGAGACCCAGTACTTC

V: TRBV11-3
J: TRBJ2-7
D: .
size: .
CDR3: CASSLLSRDEQYF
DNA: TGTGCCAGCAGCTTATTGTCACGGGACGAGCAGTACTTC

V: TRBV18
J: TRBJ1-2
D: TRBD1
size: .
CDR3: CASSRERQGGGYTF
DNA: TGTGCCAGCTCACGAGAACGACAGGGAGGCGGCTACACCTTC

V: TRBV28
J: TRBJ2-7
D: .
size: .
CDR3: CASSLTVNSYEQYF
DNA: TGTGCCAGCAGTTTGACCGTCAACAGCTACGAGCAGTACTTC

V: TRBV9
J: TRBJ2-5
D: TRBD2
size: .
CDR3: CASSPRLAGPYQETQYF
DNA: TGTGCCAGCAGCCCGAGACTAGCGGGCCCTTACCAAGAGACCCAGTACTTC

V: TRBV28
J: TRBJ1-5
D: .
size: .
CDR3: CASSLAGNQPQHF
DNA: TGTGCCAGCAGTTTGGCTGGCAATCAGCCCCAGCATTTT

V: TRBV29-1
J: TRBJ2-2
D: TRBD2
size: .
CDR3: CSGAGGTGELFF
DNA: TGCAGCGGAGCCGGGGGGACCGGGGAGCTGTTTTTT

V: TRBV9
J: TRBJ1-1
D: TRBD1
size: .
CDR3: CASSFLTGATEAFF
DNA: TGTGCCAGCAGCTTCTTGACAGGGGCCACTGAAGCTTTCTTT

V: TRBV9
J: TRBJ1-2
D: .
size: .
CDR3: CASSVGGGARGYTF
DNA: TGTGCCAGCAGCGTAGGGGGGGGCGCGAGGGGCTACACCTTC

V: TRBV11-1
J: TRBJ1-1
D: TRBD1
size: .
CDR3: CASSPGTGAQNTEAFF
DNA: TGTGCCAGCAGCCCTGGGACAGGGGCCCAGAACACTGAAGCTTTCTTT

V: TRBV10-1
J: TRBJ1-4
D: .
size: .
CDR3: CASSDRAGEKLFF
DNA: TGCGCCAGCAGTGACAGGGCCGGGGAAAAACTGTTTTTT

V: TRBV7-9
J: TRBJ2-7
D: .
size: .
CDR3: CASSSFRDYEQYF
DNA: TGTGCCAGCAGCTCCTTCCGGGACTACGAGCAGTACTTC

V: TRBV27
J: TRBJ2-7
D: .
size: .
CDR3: CASSLGQGLYEQYF
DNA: TGTGCCAGCAGTTTGGGGCAGGGACTCTACGAGCAGTACTTC

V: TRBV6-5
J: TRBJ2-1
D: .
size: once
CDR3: CASSYNNEQFF
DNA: TGTGCCAGCAGTTATAACAATGAGCAGTTCTTC

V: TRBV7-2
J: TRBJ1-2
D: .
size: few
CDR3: CASSLESGRGYTF
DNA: TGTGCCAGCAGCTTAGAGTCAGGTCGAGGCTACACCTTC

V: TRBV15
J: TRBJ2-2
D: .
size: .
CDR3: CATSDHISDPTGELFF
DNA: TGTGCCACCTCAGACCACATTAGCGACCCCACCGGGGAGCTGTTTTTT

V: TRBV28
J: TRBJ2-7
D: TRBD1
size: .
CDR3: CASSLGQDYEQYF
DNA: TGTGCCAGCAGTTTGGGACAGGACTACGAGCAGTACTTC

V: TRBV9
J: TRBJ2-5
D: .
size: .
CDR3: CASSVDSSQETQYF
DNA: TGTGCCAGCAGCGTAGACTCGTCCCAAGAGACCCAGTACTTC

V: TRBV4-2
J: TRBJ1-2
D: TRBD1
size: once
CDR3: CASSQTDRVVGYTF
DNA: TGTGCCAGCAGCCAAACGGACAGGGTAGTTGGCTACACCTTC

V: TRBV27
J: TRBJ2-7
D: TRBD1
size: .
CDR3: CASSFSDRVVGVPYEQYF
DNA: TGTGCCAGCAGTTTTTCGGACAGGGTAGTAGGTGTCCCCTACGAGCAGTACTTC

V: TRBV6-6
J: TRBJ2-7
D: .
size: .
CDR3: CASSYLGGGNEQYF
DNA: TGTGCCAGCAGTTACCTTGGTGGAGGTAACGAGCAGTACTTC

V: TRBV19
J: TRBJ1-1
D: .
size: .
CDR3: CASSIRQESTEAFF
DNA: TGTGCCAGTAGTATTAGACAGGAGTCCACTGAAGCTTTCTTT

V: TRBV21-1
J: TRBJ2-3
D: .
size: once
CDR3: CASSKALGRLAGYTDTQYF
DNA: TGTGCCAGCAGCAAAGCGCTGGGGAGACTAGCGGGATACACAGATACGCAGTATTTT

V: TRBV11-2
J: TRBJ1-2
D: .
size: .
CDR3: CASSLDLRSGYTF
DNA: TGTGCCAGCAGCTTAGATCTGAGGTCGGGCTACACCTTC

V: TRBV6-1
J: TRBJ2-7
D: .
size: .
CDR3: CASSGRGGNEQYF
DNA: TGTGCCAGCAGTGGACGTGGGGGGAACGAGCAGTACTTC

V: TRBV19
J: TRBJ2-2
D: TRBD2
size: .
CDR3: CASSPGLALLPFTGELFF
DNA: TGTGCCAGTTCTCCGGGACTAGCGCTCCTTCCTTTCACCGGGGAGCTGTTTTTT

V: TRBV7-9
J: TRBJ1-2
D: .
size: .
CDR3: CASSFGTNYGYTF
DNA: TGTGCCAGCAGCTTCGGGACTAACTATGGCTACACCTTC

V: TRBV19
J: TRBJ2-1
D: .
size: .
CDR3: CASRAGKQFF
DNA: TGTGCCAGTAGAGCGGGCAAGCAGTTCTTC

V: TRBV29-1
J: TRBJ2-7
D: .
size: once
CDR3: CSVVTDPEQYF
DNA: TGCAGCGTTGTGACAGATCCCGAGCAGTACTTC

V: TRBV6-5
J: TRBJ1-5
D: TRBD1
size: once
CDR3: CASRRTGAGQPQHF
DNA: TGTGCCAGCAGACGGACAGGCGCTGGGCAGCCCCAGCATTTT

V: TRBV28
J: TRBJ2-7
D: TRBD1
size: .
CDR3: CASSSSSGTGLTYEQYF
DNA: TGTGCCAGCAGTTCCTCATCCGGGACAGGGCTAACCTACGAGCAGTACTTC

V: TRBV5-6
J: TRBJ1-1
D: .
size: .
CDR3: CASRSGNTEAFF
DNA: TGTGCCAGCAGATCAGGTAACACTGAAGCTTTCTTT

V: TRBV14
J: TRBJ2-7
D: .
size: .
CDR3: CASGWASYEQYF
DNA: TGTGCCAGCGGGTGGGCGTCCTACGAGCAGTACTTC

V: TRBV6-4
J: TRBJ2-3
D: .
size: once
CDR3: CASSEWTGKDTQYF
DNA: TGTGCCAGCAGTGAATGGACTGGCAAAGATACGCAGTATTTT

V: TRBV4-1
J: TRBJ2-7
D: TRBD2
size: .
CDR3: CASMMAGTSEQYF
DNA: TGCGCCAGCATGATGGCAGGGACTAGTGAGCAGTACTTC